Listed below are T cell receptor beta chains from one sample, sequenced in a study of T cell responses to AZD1222 COVID-19 vaccine. Sequencing used immunoSEQ multiplex PCR; TCRdb keeps in-frame clones, though not all of them. The top ten hold about 0.91% of the sample, which has approximately 130,000 clones, roughly 93% seen once. The sequencing used peripheral blood, collected on day 0 of AZD1222 vaccination. The receptors come from an adult in good health. CDR3s include the opening cysteine and the closing phenylalanine or tryptophan. A D gene is named only where the DNA matches it firmly. Clone size is shown for a subset of rows, as once, few, many or a class of expanded clone.

clone size,D gene,CDR3 length,J gene,V gene,CDR3 protein,CDR3 DNA
NA,TRBD1,14,TRBJ2-3,TRBV30,CAWGPGQGADTQYF,TGTGCCTGGGGACCGGGACAGGGGGCAGATACGCAGTATTTT
NA,NA,15,TRBJ2-7,TRBV6-5,CASRRVQESSYEQYF,TGTGCCAGCAGGAGAGTTCAGGAAAGCTCCTACGAGCAGTACTTC
NA,NA,15,TRBJ1-1,TRBV19,CASSTYPGGATEAFF,TGTGCCAGTAGTACCTACCCCGGGGGGGCCACTGAAGCTTTCTTT
NA,NA,13,TRBJ1-3,TRBV7-9,CASSPMFGNTIYF,TGTGCCAGCAGCCCTATGTTTGGAAACACCATATATTTT
NA,NA,15,TRBJ1-2,TRBV5-1,CASSLQAGSRDGYTF,TGCGCCAGCAGCCTGCAAGCCGGGTCTAGAGATGGCTACACCTTC
once,NA,15,TRBJ2-1,TRBV18,CASSPTDRRGHEQFF,TGTGCCAGCTCACCCACGGATCGGAGGGGTCATGAGCAGTTCTTC
few,NA,19,TRBJ1-5,TRBV2,CASSYGKGEAVMGNQPQHF,TGTGCCAGCAGTTACGGCAAGGGAGAGGCGGTTATGGGCAATCAGCCCCAGCATTTT
NA,NA,12,TRBJ1-2,TRBV10-3,CAITPGDYGYTF,TGTGCCATCACACCCGGAGACTATGGCTACACCTTC
few,NA,15,TRBJ1-1,TRBV4-1,CASSQDRALYTEAFF,TGCGCCAGCAGCCAAGACAGGGCCCTCTACACTGAAGCTTTCTTT
NA,TRBD1,14,TRBJ1-2,TRBV2,CASNPTGNGYGYTF,TGTGCCAGCAACCCGACAGGGAATGGCTATGGCTACACCTTC
NA,TRBD2,15,TRBJ2-5,TRBV7-2,CASSLSGGIQETQYF,TGTGCCAGCAGCTTAAGCGGGGGGATCCAAGAGACCCAGTACTTC
NA,TRBD1,13,TRBJ1-4,TRBV6-6,CAMSDRGNEKLFF,TGTGCCATGTCGGACAGGGGTAATGAAAAACTGTTTTTT
NA,NA,15,TRBJ1-4,TRBV18,CASSPGSGDNEKLFF,TGTGCCAGCTCACCGGGCTCGGGGGATAATGAAAAACTGTTTTTT
once,NA,13,TRBJ2-3,TRBV18,CASSPPSFDTQYF,TGTGCCAGCTCACCACCGAGTTTCGATACGCAGTATTTT
NA,NA,16,TRBJ2-3,TRBV5-1,CASSLVLEGFTDTQYF,TGCGCCAGCAGCTTGGTGTTGGAAGGGTTCACAGATACGCAGTATTTT
NA,NA,11,TRBJ2-5,TRBV30,CAWSAQVTQYF,TGTGCCTGGAGTGCCCAGGTGACCCAGTACTTC
NA,TRBD2,15,TRBJ2-5,TRBV9,CASSPGLADQETQYF,TGTGCCAGCAGCCCCGGACTAGCGGACCAAGAGACCCAGTACTTC
NA,NA,11,TRBJ2-7,TRBV2,CASRGHYEQYF,TGTGCCAGCAGGGGACACTACGAGCAGTACTTC
NA,TRBD1,15,TRBJ2-5,TRBV6-5,CASSYLNEGAETQYF,TGTGCCAGCAGTTACTTGAACGAGGGGGCGGAGACCCAGTACTTC
once,NA,14,TRBJ1-1,TRBV5-3,CARSLDGMNTEAFF,TGTGCCAGAAGCTTGGACGGTATGAACACTGAAGCTTTCTTT
NA,TRBD1,15,TRBJ1-4,TRBV5-1,CASSPWTGLNEKLFF,TGCGCCAGCAGCCCCTGGACAGGGCTGAATGAAAAACTGTTTTTT
NA,NA,14,TRBJ1-2,TRBV5-1,CASSLAQLGYGYTF,TGCGCCAGCAGCTTGGCGCAGCTTGGGTATGGCTACACCTTC
once,NA,17,TRBJ1-4,TRBV3-1/TRBV3-2,CASSQPSGDITNEKLFF,TGTGCCAGCAGCCAACCTTCGGGGGACATCACTAATGAAAAACTGTTTTTT
NA,NA,13,TRBJ2-7,TRBV5-4,CASSKDISYEQYF,TGTGCCAGCAGCAAGGACATCTCCTACGAGCAGTACTTC
NA,TRBD1,15,TRBJ1-4,TRBV4-1,CASSLSGGLGEKLFF,TGCGCCAGCAGCCTTTCAGGGGGGCTCGGGGAAAAACTGTTTTTT
NA,NA,16,TRBJ2-5,TRBV7-8,CASSPLGGLIQETQYF,TGTGCCAGCAGCCCCCTGGGGGGGCTAATACAAGAGACCCAGTACTTC
NA,TRBD1,16,TRBJ1-2,TRBV30,CAWTSGPRGLNYGYTF,TGTGCCTGGACCTCCGGCCCCAGGGGGCTAAACTATGGCTACACCTTC
NA,TRBD2,15,TRBJ2-1,TRBV7-2,CASSSGAGGYNEQFF,TGTGCCAGCAGCTCAGGGGCGGGGGGGTACAATGAGCAGTTCTTC
NA,NA,13,TRBJ1-2,TRBV29-1,CSATDSANYGYTF,TGCAGCGCTACGGACAGCGCTAACTATGGCTACACCTTC
NA,TRBD1,17,TRBJ1-5,TRBV2,CASSSPGQGSRNQPQHF,TGTGCCAGCAGTTCGCCGGGACAGGGGTCTAGAAATCAGCCCCAGCATTTT
once,TRBD1,15,TRBJ2-1,TRBV11-3,CASSSGQGAGGEQFF,TGTGCCAGCAGCTCCGGACAGGGGGCCGGTGGTGAGCAGTTCTTC
NA,TRBD2,19,TRBJ2-7,TRBV5-1,CASSLKSSGGLGIRYEQYF,TGCGCCAGCAGCTTGAAATCTAGCGGGGGTCTTGGGATTCGCTACGAGCAGTACTTC
NA,NA,15,TRBJ1-1,TRBV5-5,CASSFRGGMNTEAFF,TGTGCCAGCAGCTTTCGCGGCGGGATGAACACTGAAGCTTTCTTT
NA,NA,13,TRBJ2-5,TRBV12-3/TRBV12-4,CASRRGVGETQYF,TGTGCCAGCAGGAGGGGGGTCGGGGAGACCCAGTACTTC
NA,NA,16,TRBJ1-3,TRBV5-1,CASSLDPSSSGNTIYF,TGCGCCAGCAGCTTGGACCCCTCAAGCTCTGGAAACACCATATATTTT
once,TRBD1,16,TRBJ1-5,TRBV5-5,CASSLGRARGHQPQHF,TGTGCCAGCAGCTTGGGGCGGGCCAGGGGGCATCAGCCCCAGCATTTT
NA,NA,12,TRBJ1-5,TRBV19,CASSDSNQPQHF,TGTGCCAGTAGCGATAGCAATCAGCCCCAGCATTTT
NA,NA,8,TRBJ1-1,TRBV29-1,CSVDTAVF,TGCAGCGTTGACACGGCAGTCTTT
NA,NA,13,TRBJ1-1,TRBV7-9,CASSLAANTEAFF,TGTGCCAGCAGCTTGGCGGCGAACACTGAAGCTTTCTTT
NA,NA,13,TRBJ1-1,TRBV2,CASSEPGFTEAFF,TGTGCCAGCAGTGAACCGGGTTTCACTGAAGCTTTCTTT
NA,NA,11,TRBJ1-2,TRBV29-1,CSVWENYGYTF,TGCAGCGTTTGGGAAAACTATGGCTACACCTTC
NA,NA,15,TRBJ1-1,TRBV25-1,CASSDPGQGDTEAFF,TGTGCCAGCAGTGATCCGGGGCAGGGAGACACTGAAGCTTTCTTT
NA,NA,15,TRBJ1-5,TRBV5-1,CASRPGWGSNQPQHF,TGCGCCAGCCGCCCGGGTTGGGGGAGCAATCAGCCCCAGCATTTT
NA,NA,15,TRBJ2-3,TRBV7-2,CASSPRLEATDTQYF,TGTGCCAGCAGCCCCAGACTAGAGGCGACAGATACGCAGTATTTT
once,NA,16,TRBJ2-7,TRBV5-1,CASSPGGSTSSYEQYF,TGCGCCAGCAGCCCCGGTGGTAGCACCTCCTCCTACGAGCAGTACTTC
NA,TRBD1,14,TRBJ2-1,TRBV3-1/TRBV3-2,CASSQRDRDNEQFF,TGTGCCAGCAGCCAGCGGGACAGGGACAATGAGCAGTTCTTC
once,TRBD2,15,TRBJ2-5,TRBV5-1,CASSWTSGGQETQYF,TGCGCCAGCAGCTGGACTAGCGGGGGACAAGAGACCCAGTACTTC
NA,NA,15,TRBJ2-3,TRBV27,CASSRSETQADTQYF,TGTGCCAGCAGCCGAAGCGAGACCCAAGCAGATACGCAGTATTTT
NA,NA,13,TRBJ1-1,TRBV2,CASMAKLNTEAFF,TGTGCCAGCATGGCGAAGTTGAACACTGAAGCTTTCTTT
NA,NA,14,TRBJ2-7,TRBV5-1,CASSPRDTSYEQYF,TGCGCCAGCAGTCCTAGGGACACTTCCTACGAGCAGTACTTC
NA,NA,13,TRBJ1-3,TRBV27,CASSLGSGNTIYF,TGTGCCAGCAGTTTAGGCTCTGGAAACACCATATATTTT
NA,TRBD1,13,TRBJ1-1,TRBV29-1,CSVRLQGDTEAFF,TGCAGCGTCAGGCTACAGGGGGACACTGAAGCTTTCTTT
NA,NA,15,TRBJ1-1,TRBV28,CASSLPGTWATEAFF,TGTGCCAGCAGTTTGCCCGGGACATGGGCCACTGAAGCTTTCTTT
NA,TRBD1,13,TRBJ1-1,TRBV10-3,CAISGQGNTEAFF,TGTGCCATCAGTGGACAGGGGAACACTGAAGCTTTCTTT
NA,TRBD1,14,TRBJ2-3,TRBV3-1/TRBV3-2,CASSQRDRGDTQYF,TGTGCCAGCAGCCAAAGGGACAGGGGAGATACGCAGTATTTT
NA,TRBD1,15,TRBJ2-7,TRBV9,CASSVAGTASYEQYF,TGTGCCAGCAGCGTAGCCGGGACAGCCTCCTACGAGCAGTACTTC
NA,NA,12,TRBJ1-5,TRBV2,CASKGGNQPQHF,TGTGCCAGCAAGGGGGGCAATCAGCCCCAGCATTTT